This T cell receptor (beta chain) comes out of a study of T cell responses to AZD1222 COVID-19 vaccine. Study findings and constraints: The donors showed a predominance of white British ancestry and of females, with possible underestimation of clonal diversity. Of spike-specific TCRs, nearly half reportedly target regions left unmutated in variants.

Libraries were prepared by immunoSEQ multiplex PCR; TCRdb keeps only in-frame clonotypes and omits some of them. The profile shows about 180,000 clones, around 90% of them singletons. As regards this clone: Its specificity is unknown.

Combined were second doses at about 4 or about 12 weeks. The CDR3 extends over 14 amino acids. Germline values: CDR1 SNHLY, CDR2 FYNNEI. Unmatched junction bases numbered 3, after V lost 6 bases and J lost 0 bases. The sample here was peripheral blood, taken 28 days after the second AZD1222 dose. The clonotype originates from an adult who received the AZD1222 COVID-19 vaccine. The chain combines TRBV2 with TRBJ2-3; 7 positions agree with TRBD1. CDR3 in DNA: TGTGCCAGCAGCGACAGGGATAGCACAGATACGCAGTATTTT. This codes for CASSDRDSTDTQYF.